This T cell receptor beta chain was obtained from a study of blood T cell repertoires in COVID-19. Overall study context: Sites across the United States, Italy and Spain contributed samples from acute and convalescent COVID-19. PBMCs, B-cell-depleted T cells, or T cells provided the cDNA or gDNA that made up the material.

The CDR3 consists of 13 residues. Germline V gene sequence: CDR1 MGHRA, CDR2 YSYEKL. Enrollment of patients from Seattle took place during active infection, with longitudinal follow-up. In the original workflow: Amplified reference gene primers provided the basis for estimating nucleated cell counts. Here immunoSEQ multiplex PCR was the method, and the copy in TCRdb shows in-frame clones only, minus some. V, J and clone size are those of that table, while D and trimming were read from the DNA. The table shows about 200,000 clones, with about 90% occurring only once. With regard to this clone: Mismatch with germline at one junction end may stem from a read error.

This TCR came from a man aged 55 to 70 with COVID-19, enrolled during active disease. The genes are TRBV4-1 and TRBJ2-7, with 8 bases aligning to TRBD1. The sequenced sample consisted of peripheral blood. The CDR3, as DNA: TGCGCCAGCAGCCTGGCGACGGACAGGGCCCCTTATTTT. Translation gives CASSLATDRAPYF.